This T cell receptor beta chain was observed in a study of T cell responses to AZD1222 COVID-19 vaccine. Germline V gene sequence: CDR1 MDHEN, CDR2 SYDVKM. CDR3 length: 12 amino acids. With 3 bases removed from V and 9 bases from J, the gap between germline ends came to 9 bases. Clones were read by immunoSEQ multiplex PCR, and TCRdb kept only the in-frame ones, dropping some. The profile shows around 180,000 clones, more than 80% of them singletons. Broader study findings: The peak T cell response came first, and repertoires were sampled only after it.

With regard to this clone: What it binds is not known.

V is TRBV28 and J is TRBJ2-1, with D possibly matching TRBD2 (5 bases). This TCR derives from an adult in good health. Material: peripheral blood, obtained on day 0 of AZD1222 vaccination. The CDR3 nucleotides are TGTGCCAGCAGTTTTCGACTACGTGAGCAGTTCTTC. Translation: CASSFRLREQFF. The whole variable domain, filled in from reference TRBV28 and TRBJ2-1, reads DVKVTQSSRYLVKRTGEKVFLECVQDMDHENMFWYRQDPGLGLRLIYFSYDVKMKEKGDIPEGYSVSREKKERFSLILESASTNQTSMYLCASSFRLREQFFGPGTRLTVL.